Below are 6 T cell receptor beta chains sequenced from a single sample in a study of blood T cells in healthy people across ages. Through a sample-barcoded 5' primer and a J-beta primer mix, a second PCR was run for roughly 6 to 12 cycles. One entry per CDR3 protein, called by TCRdb with MiXCR from the 5' RACE reads. The table shows about 1.8 million distinct CDR3 sequences, with less than 50% occurring only once. Sequencing was done on a sample of blood. The receptor set was obtained from a middle-aged woman in good health.

This clonotype occurred a few times. The genes are TRBV7-2 and TRBJ2-1; D unresolved. Germline loops: CDR1 SGHTA, CDR2 FQGNSA. The CDR3 contains 12 residues. V lost 4 bases to trimming and J lost 6 bases, with 7 bases between them. CDR3 amino acids: CASSYLANEQFF. The CDR3 DNA is TGTGCCAGCAGCTATCTCGCCAATGAGCAGTTCTTC.

This clonotype was detected a few times. The V gene is TRBV28, the J gene TRBJ2-3, with no clear D. Germline CDR1 is MDHEN and CDR2 is SYDVKM. Trimming removed 3 bases at V and 2 bases at J, with 9 bases between. This CDR3 contains 14 residues. The CDR3 DNA reads as TGTGCCAGCAGTTTGTTAGCTCTCACAGATACGCAGTATTTT. This sequence encodes CASSLLALTDTQYF.

This clonotype was seen a handful of times. Here the CDR3 reads CASRGHGYEQYF. DNA for the CDR3: TGTGCCAGCAGGGGGCATGGTTACGAGCAGTACTTC. This chain joins TRBV6-2 or TRBV6-3 and TRBJ2-7; possible D gene TRBD1, 5 bases. CDR3 length: 12 residues. Germline V CDR1 and CDR2: MNHEY, SVGEGT. V lost 6 bases and J lost 4, with 10 bases in between.

The chain joins TRBV29-1 to TRBJ1-2; D remains unclear. CDR1 and CDR2 from the germline V gene are SQVTM and ANQGSEA. The CDR3 contains 15 residues. Trimming stripped 0 bases from V and 0 bases from J, with 11 bases between. The CDR3, as DNA: TGCAGCGTTGAAGACGGGATTCCCTCTAACTATGGCTACACCTTC. It encodes CSVEDGIPSNYGYTF.

The V and J genes are TRBV4-1 and TRBJ2-1; TRBD1 is a possible D gene (5 bases). The CDR3 runs to 15 residues. V dropped 0 bases and J dropped 4 bases, with 10 bases sitting between them. Germline V lookup: CDR1 MGHRA, CDR2 YSYEKL. The chain's CDR3 is CASSQDRPGYNEQFF. The CDR3 coding sequence is TGCGCCAGCAGCCAAGACCGGCCAGGGTACAATGAGCAGTTCTTC.

This clonotype was counted only a few times. The chain joins TRBV2 to TRBJ2-7; maybe TRBD1 (6 bases). CDR1 and CDR2 (germline): SNHLY, FYNNEI. V was cut by 0 bases and J by 7 bases, with 16 bases left in between. This CDR3 has 15 residues. Here the CDR3 DNA reads TGTGCCAGCAGTGAAGCGGGGACACGCCTAGGAGAGCAGTACTTC. Its protein is CASSEAGTRLGEQYF. Combining the CDR3 with reference TRBV2 and TRBJ2-7 gives the whole variable domain EPEVTQTPSHQVTQMGQEVILRCVPISNHLYFYWYRQILGQKVEFLVSFYNNEISEKSEIFDDQFSVERPDGSNFTLKIRSTKLEDSAMYFCASSEAGTRLGEQYFGPGTRLTVT.